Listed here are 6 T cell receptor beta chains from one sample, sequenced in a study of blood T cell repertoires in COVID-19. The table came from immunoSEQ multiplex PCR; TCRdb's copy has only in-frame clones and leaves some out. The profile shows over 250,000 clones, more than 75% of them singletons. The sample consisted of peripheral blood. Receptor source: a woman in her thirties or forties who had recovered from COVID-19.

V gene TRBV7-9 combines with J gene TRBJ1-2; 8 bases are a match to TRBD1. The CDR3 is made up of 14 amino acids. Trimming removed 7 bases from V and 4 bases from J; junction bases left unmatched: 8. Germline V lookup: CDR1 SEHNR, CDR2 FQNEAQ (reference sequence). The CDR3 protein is CASTETGAGYGYTF. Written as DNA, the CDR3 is TGTGCCAGCACTGAGACAGGGGCAGGCTATGGCTACACCTTC.

This CDR3 is CATSGPTSGTASLDEQFF. The CDR3, as DNA: TGTGCCACCAGTGGACCCACTTCCGGGACTGCTTCCCTGGATGAGCAGTTCTTC. The V call is TRBV24-1, the J call TRBJ2-1; possible D gene TRBD2, 6 bases. V lost 5 bases and J lost 8, with 27 bases in between. The CDR3 is 18 amino acids. Germline CDR1 reads KGHDR; CDR2 reads SFDVKD.

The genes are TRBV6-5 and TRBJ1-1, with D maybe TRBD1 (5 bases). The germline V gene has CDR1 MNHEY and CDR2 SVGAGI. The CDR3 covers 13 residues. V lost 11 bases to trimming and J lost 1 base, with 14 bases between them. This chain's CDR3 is CAVLLGGNTEAFF. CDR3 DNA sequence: TGTGCCGTACTTTTGGGGGGGAACACTGAAGCTTTCTTT.

CDR3 sequence reads: CASSWDRVGTGELFF. CDR3 sequence (DNA): TGTGCCAGCAGCTGGGACAGGGTGGGCACCGGGGAGCTGTTTTTT. J is TRBJ2-2 and V is TRBV6-5, with TRBD1 matching 9 bases. CDR3 size: 15 residues. V was pared by 6 bases and J by 4 bases, with 6 bases of the junction left unmatched. Germline CDR1 MNHEY, CDR2 SVGAGI.

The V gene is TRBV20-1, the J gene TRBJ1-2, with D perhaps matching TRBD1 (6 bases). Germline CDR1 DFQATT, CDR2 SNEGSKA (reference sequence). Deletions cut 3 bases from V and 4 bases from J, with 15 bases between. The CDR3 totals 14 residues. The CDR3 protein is CSASPRGGGYGYTF. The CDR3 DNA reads TGCAGTGCTAGTCCCAGGGGCGGAGGCTATGGCTACACCTTC.

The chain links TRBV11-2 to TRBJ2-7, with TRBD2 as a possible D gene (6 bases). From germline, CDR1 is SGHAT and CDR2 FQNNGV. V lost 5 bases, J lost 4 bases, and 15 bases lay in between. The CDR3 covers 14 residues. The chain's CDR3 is CASSPAGPYYEQYF. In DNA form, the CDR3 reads TGTGCCAGCAGCCCCGCGGGACCGTATTACGAGCAGTACTTC.